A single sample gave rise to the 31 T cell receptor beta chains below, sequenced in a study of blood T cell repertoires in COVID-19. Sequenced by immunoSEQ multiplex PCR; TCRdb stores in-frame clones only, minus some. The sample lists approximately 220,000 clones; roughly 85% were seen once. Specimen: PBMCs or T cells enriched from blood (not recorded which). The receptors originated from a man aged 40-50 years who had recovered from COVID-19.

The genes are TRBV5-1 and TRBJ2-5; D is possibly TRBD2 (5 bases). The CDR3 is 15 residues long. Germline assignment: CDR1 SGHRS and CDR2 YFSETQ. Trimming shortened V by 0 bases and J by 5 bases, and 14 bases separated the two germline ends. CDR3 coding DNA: TGCGCCAGCAGCTTGGCGGTCGGGAAGAAGGAGACCCAGTACTTC. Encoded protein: CASSLAVGKKETQYF.

CDR3 DNA sequence: TGTGCCAGCAGTGAGATGGGAGGGTCCTACAATGAGCAGTTCTTC. As protein: CASSEMGGSYNEQFF. The chain joins TRBV2 to TRBJ2-1, with 7 bases aligning to TRBD2. This CDR3 spans 15 amino acids. With V trimmed by 3 bases and J by 1 base, 3 bases remained unmatched. Germline CDR1 SNHLY, CDR2 FYNNEI.

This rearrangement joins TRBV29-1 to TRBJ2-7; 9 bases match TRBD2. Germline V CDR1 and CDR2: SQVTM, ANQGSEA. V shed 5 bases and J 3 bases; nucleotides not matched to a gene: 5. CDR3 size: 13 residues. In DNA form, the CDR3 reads TGCAGCGTTTGGCGGGAGGGCGGCTACGAGCAGTACTTC. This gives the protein CSVWREGGYEQYF.

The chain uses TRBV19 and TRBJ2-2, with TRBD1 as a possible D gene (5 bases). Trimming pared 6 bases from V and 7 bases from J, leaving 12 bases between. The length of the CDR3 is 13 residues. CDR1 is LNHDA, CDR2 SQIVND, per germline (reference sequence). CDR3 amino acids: CASRGPLGGELFF. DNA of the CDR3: TGTGCCAGTAGGGGGCCCCTCGGCGGGGAGCTGTTTTTT.

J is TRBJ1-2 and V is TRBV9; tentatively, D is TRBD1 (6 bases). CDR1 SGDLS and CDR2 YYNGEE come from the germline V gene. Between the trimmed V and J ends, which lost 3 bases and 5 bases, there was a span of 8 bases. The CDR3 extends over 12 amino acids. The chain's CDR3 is CASSAGQYGYTF. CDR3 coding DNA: TGTGCCAGCAGCGCCGGACAGTATGGCTACACCTTC.

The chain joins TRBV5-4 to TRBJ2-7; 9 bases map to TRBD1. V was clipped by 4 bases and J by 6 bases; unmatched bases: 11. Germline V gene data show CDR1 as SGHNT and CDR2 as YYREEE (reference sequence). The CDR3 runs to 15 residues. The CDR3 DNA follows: TGTGCCAGCAGCGGAACCGGGACAGGGTTTAGCGAGCAGTACTTC. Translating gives CASSGTGTGFSEQYF.

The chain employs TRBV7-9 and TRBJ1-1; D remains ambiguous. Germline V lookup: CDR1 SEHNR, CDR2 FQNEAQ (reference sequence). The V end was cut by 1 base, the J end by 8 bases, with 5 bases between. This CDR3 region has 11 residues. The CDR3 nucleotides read TGTGCCAGCAGCTTAGTAGTCGAAGCTTTCTTT. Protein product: CASSLVVEAFF.

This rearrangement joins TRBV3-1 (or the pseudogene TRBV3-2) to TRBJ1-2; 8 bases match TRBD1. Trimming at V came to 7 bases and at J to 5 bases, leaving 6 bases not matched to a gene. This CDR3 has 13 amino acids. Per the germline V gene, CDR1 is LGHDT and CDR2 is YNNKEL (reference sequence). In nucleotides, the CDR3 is TGTGCCAGCACCGCAGGGGGCGCGTATGGCTACACCTTC. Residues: CASTAGGAYGYTF.

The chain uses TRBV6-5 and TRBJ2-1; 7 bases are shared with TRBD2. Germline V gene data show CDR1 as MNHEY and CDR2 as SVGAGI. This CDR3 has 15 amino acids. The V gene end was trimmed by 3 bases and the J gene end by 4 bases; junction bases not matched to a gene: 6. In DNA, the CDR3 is TGTGCCAGCAGTTATGGGACTACCCAATACAATGAGCAGTTCTTC. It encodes CASSYGTTQYNEQFF.

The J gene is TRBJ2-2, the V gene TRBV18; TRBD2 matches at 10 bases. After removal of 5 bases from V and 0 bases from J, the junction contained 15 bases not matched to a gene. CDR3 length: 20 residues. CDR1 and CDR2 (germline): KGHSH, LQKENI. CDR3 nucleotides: TGTGCCAGCTCATATTTAGCGGGAGGCACTACTATATCGAACACCGGGGAGCTGTTTTTT. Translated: CASSYLAGGTTISNTGELFF. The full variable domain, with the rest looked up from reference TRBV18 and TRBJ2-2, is NAGVMQNPRHLVRRRGQEARLRCSPMKGHSHVYWYRQLPEEGLKFMVYLQKENIIDESGMPKERFSAEFPKEGPSILRIQQVVRGDSAAYFCASSYLAGGTTISNTGELFFGEGSRLTVL.

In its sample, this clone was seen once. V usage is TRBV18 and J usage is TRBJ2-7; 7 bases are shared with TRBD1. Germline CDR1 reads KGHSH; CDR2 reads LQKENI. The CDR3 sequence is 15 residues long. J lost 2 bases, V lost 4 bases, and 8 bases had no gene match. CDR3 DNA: TGTGCCAGCTCACGGGGACAGAGAGAAACCTACGAGCAGTACTTC. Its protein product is CASSRGQRETYEQYF. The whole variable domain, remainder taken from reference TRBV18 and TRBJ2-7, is NAGVMQNPRHLVRRRGQEARLRCSPMKGHSHVYWYRQLPEEGLKFMVYLQKENIIDESGMPKERFSAEFPKEGPSILRIQQVVRGDSAAYFCASSRGQRETYEQYFGPGTRLTVT.

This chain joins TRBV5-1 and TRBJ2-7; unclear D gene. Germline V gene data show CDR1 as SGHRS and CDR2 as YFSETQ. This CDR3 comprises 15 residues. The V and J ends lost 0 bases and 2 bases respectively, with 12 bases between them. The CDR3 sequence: CASSLAPSPPYEQYF. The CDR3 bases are TGCGCCAGCAGCTTGGCCCCCTCCCCCCCCTACGAGCAGTACTTC.

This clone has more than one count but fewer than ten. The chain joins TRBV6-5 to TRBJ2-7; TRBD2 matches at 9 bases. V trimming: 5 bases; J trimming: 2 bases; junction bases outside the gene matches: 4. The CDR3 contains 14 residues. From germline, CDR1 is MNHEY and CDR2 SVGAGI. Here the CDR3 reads CASSRTSVPYEQYF. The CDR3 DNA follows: TGTGCCAGCAGTCGGACTAGCGTACCCTACGAGCAGTACTTC.

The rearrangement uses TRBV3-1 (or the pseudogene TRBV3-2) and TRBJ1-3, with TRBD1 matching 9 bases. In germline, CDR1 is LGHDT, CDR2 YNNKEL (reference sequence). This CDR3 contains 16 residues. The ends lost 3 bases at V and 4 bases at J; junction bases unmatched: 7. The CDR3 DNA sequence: TGTGCCAGCAGCCATGGACAGGGGTTATACGGAAACACCATATATTTT. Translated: CASSHGQGLYGNTIYF.

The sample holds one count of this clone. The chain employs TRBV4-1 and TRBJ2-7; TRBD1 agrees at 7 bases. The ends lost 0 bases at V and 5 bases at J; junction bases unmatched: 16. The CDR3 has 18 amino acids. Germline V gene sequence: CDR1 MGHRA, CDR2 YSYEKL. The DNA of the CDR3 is TGCGCCAGCAGCCAAGATGATGCCCTAGTACAGGGGAAGAACGAGCAGTACTTC. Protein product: CASSQDDALVQGKNEQYF.

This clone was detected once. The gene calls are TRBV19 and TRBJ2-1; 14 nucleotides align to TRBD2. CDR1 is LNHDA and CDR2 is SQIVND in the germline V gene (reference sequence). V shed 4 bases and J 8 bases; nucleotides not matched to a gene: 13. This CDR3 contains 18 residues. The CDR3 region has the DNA TGTGCCAGTAGTACGGGACTAGCGGGGGACCCAACAATGGATGAGCAGTTCTTC. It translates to CASSTGLAGDPTMDEQFF.

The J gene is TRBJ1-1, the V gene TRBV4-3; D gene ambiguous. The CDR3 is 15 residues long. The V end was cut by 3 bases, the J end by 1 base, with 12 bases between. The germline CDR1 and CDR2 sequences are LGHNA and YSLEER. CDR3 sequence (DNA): TGCGCCAGCAGCCAGGCCCTGACATCGAACACTGAAGCTTTCTTT. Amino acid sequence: CASSQALTSNTEAFF.

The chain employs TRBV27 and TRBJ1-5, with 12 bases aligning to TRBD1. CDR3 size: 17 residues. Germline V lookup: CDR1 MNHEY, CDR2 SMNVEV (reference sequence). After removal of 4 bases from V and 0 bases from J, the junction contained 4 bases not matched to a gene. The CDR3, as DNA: TGTGCCAGCAGTTCGGGACAGGGGGCGTATAGCAATCAGCCCCAGCATTTT. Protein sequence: CASSSGQGAYSNQPQHF.

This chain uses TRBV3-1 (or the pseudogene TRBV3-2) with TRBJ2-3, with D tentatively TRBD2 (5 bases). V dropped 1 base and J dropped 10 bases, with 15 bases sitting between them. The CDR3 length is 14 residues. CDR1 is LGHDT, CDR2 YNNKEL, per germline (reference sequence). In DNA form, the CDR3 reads TGTGCCAGCAGCCAAGGCGGAGGCGAACGTGCGCAGTATTTT. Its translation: CASSQGGGERAQYF.

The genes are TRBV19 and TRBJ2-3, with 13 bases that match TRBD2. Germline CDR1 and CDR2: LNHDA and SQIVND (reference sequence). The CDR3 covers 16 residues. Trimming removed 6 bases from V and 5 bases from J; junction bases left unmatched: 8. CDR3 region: CASSNTRLAGGDTQYF. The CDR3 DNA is TGTGCCAGTAGCAATACAAGACTAGCGGGAGGAGATACGCAGTATTTT. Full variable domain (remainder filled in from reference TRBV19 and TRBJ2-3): DGGITQSPKYLFRKEGQNVTLSCEQNLNHDAMYWYRQDPGQGLRLIYYSQIVNDFQKGDIAEGYSVSREKKESFPLTVTSAQKNPTAFYLCASSNTRLAGGDTQYFGPGTRLTVL.

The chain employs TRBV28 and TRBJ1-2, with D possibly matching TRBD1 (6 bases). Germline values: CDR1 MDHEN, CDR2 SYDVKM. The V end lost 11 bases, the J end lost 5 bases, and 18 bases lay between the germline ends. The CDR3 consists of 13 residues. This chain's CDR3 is CAGGMDRTYGYTF. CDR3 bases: TGTGCCGGGGGTATGGACAGAACATATGGCTACACCTTC.

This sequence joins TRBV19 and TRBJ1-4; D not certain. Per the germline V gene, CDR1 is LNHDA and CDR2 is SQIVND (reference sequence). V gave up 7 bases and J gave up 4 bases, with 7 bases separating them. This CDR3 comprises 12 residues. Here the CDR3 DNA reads TGTGCCAGTACCTACAGTAATGAAAAACTGTTTTTT. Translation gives CASTYSNEKLFF.

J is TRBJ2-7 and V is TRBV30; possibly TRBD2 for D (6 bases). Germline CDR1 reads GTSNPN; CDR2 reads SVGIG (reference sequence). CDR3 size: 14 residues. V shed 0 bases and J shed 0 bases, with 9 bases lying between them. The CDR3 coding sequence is TGTGCCTGGAGTGTAGGCGGGACCTCCTACGAGCAGTACTTC. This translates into CAWSVGGTSYEQYF.

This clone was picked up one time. CDR3 amino acids: CASSLHSGTANSPLHF. The CDR3 bases are TGTGCCAGCAGTTTACATTCGGGGACAGCGAATTCACCCCTCCACTTT. The chain carries TRBV28 and TRBJ1-6; 7 positions match TRBD1. The V gene end was trimmed by 2 bases and the J gene end by 7 bases; junction bases not matched to a gene: 8. The germline V gene has CDR1 MDHEN and CDR2 SYDVKM. The CDR3 extends over 16 amino acids.

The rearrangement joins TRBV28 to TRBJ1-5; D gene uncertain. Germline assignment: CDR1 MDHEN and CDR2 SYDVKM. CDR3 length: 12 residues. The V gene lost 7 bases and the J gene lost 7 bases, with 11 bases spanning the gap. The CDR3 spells CASNEGRQPQHF. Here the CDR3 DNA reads TGTGCCAGCAACGAGGGTAGGCAGCCCCAGCATTTT.

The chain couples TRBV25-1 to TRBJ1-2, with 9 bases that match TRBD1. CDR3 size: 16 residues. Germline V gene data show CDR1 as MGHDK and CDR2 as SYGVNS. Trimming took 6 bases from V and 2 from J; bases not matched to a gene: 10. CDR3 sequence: CASSAAPGQGNYGYTF. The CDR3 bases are TGTGCCAGCAGCGCTGCTCCGGGACAGGGAAACTATGGCTACACCTTC.

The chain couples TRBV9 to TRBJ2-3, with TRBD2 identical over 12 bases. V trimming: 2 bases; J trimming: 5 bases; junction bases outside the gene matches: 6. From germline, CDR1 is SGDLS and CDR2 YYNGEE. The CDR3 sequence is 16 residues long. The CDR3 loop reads CASSVPLAGGEDTQYF. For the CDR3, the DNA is TGTGCCAGCAGCGTCCCCCTAGCGGGAGGGGAAGATACGCAGTATTTT.

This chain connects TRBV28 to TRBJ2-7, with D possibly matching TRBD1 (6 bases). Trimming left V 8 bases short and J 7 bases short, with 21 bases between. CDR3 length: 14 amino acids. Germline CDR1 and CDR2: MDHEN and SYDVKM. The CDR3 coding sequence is TGTGCCAGCGGGGGCTTGGGGAGTACGGGAGAGCAGTACTTC. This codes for CASGGLGSTGEQYF.

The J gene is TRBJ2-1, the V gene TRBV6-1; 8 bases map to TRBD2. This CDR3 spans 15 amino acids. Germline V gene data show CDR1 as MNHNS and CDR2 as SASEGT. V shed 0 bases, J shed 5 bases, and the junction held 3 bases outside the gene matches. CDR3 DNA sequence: TGTGCCAGCAGTGAAGCTAGCGGGGATAACAATGAGCAGTTCTTC. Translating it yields CASSEASGDNNEQFF.

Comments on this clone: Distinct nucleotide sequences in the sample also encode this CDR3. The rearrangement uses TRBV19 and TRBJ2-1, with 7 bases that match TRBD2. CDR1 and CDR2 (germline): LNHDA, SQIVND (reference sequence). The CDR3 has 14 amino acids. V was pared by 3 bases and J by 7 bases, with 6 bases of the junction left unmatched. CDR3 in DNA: TGTGCCAGTAGTATTGGCGGGAGTTATAATGAGCAGTTCTTC. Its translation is CASSIGGSYNEQFF.

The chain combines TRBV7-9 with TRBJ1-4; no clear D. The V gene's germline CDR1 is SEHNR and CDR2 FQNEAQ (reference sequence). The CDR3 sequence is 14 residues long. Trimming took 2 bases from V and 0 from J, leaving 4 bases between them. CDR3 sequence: CASSLRATNEKLFF. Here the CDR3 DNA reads TGTGCCAGCAGCTTACGAGCAACTAATGAAAAACTGTTTTTT.